These T cell receptor beta chains were read from a single sample in a study of shared clonotypes between healthy human individuals. This table comes from immunoSEQ multiplex PCR, and its TCRdb copy is limited to in-frame clones, with some not included. The sample holds about 2.2 million clones; just over 90% are singletons and the top ten take more than 1.5%. The sample comprised naive CD8+ T cells from PBMCs. These receptor sequences come from a man aged 18 to 30 in good health. Some clones in this sample may be carry-over from other donors' samples. CDR3s include the opening cysteine and the closing phenylalanine or tryptophan. D genes are given only for firm matches. Size is omitted from some rows. Given values are once, few, many or a class for expanded clones.

V	J	D	size	DNA	CDR3
TRBV6-5	TRBJ1-2	-	few	TGTGCCAGCAGTTACTCTCCCATGGGGGATGGCTACACCTTC	CASSYSPMGDGYTF
TRBV6-5	TRBJ1-2	-	-	TGTGCCAGCAGTTACTTAATCCCAGGGAACTATGGCTACACCTTC	CASSYLIPGNYGYTF
TRBV5-6	TRBJ2-7	TRBD2	-	TGTGCCAGCAGCTTGCGGGAGGCTTACGAGCAGTACTTC	CASSLREAYEQYF
TRBV4-2	TRBJ2-7	-	-	TGTGCCAGCAGCCCAGATGGGCTGGGATCCCTATTCTACGAGCAGTACTTC	CASSPDGLGSLFYEQYF
TRBV5-6	TRBJ2-1	-	-	TGTGCCAGCAGCTTGGAGGTGGGAGGCATCTACAATGAGCAGTTCTTC	CASSLEVGGIYNEQFF
TRBV30	TRBJ1-2	-	-	TGTGCCTGGAGTTGGGGGGACTATGGCTACACCTTC	CAWSWGDYGYTF
TRBV28	TRBJ2-7	-	once	TGTGCCAGCAGTCCGTACCCAGGCTCCGAGCAGTACTTC	CASSPYPGSEQYF
TRBV6-6	TRBJ2-1	-	-	TGTGCCAGCAGTTACAGTACTAGAGGCGTATACAATGAGCAGTTCTTC	CASSYSTRGVYNEQFF
TRBV7-9	TRBJ1-4	-	-	TGTGCCAGCAGCACGACAGCAACTAATGAAAAACTGTTTTTT	CASSTTATNEKLFF
TRBV19	TRBJ2-1	-	-	TGTGCCAGTAGTACAAAAGAGACACTTAACTCCTACAATGAGCAGTTCTTC	CASSTKETLNSYNEQFF
TRBV5-6	TRBJ2-7	-	-	TGTGCCAGCAGCTTGCGAGGGGGGTTTGGCTACGAGCAGTACTTC	CASSLRGGFGYEQYF
TRBV4-1	TRBJ1-4	-	-	TGCGCCAGCAGCCAATTCTTGGTCCTAAATGAAAAACTGTTTTTT	CASSQFLVLNEKLFF
TRBV30	TRBJ1-1	-	-	TGTGCCTGGAGTAGGGCCAACACTGAAGCTTTCTTT	CAWSRANTEAFF
TRBV2	TRBJ2-7	-	-	TGTGCCAGCAGGGAGGGCAGGGCAGTTTCCGAGCAGTACTTC	CASREGRAVSEQYF
TRBV7-6	TRBJ2-1	TRBD2	-	TGTGCCAGCAGCTTAGGGGTAGCGGGAACACACAATGAGCAGTTCTTC	CASSLGVAGTHNEQFF
TRBV6-6	TRBJ2-7	-	-	TGTGCCAGCAGTTACTCAGTCCACACTCGCTCCTACGAGCAGTACTTC	CASSYSVHTRSYEQYF
TRBV5-6	TRBJ2-3	-	-	TGTGCCAGCAGCTTGGGGGCAGGGTGGTCAGATACGCAGTATTTT	CASSLGAGWSDTQYF
TRBV10-3	TRBJ2-1	-	-	TGTGCCATCGGTCCCTTGCAGTTCTCCTACAATGAGCAGTTCTTC	CAIGPLQFSYNEQFF
TRBV19	TRBJ2-7	-	-	TGTGCCAGTAGTATCCCCAGCTCCTACGAGCAGTACTTC	CASSIPSSYEQYF
TRBV19	TRBJ1-2	-	-	TGTGCCAGCCCGCCCACCCCTAGGGGCTACACCTTC	CASPPTPRGYTF
TRBV7-9	TRBJ2-2	-	once	TGTGCCAGCAGCTTATCACCTAACACCGGGGAGCTGTTTTTT	CASSLSPNTGELFF
TRBV19	TRBJ2-1	-	-	TGTGCCAGTAGTATCCCCGGGCAGTTCCGCAATGAGCAGTTCTTC	CASSIPGQFRNEQFF
TRBV19	TRBJ2-1	-	-	TGTGCCAGTAGTGTTGACACAATAGAGCAGTTCTTC	CASSVDTIEQFF
TRBV4-2	TRBJ2-7	TRBD2	-	TGTGCCAGCAGCATTGGGACTAGCGGGGGTTACGAGCAGTACTTC	CASSIGTSGGYEQYF
TRBV1	TRBJ2-7	-	-	TGCACCAGCAGCCAAGAGGGGGCAGGGGAGAACTACGAGCAGTACTTC	CTSSQEGAGENYEQYF
TRBV27	TRBJ2-2	TRBD1	-	TGTGCCAGCAGTTTCACAGGGGACACCGGGGAGCTGTTTTTT	CASSFTGDTGELFF
TRBV7-9	TRBJ2-1	TRBD2	-	TGTGCCAGCAGCTTAGTACCTAGCGGGTACAATGAGCAGTTCTTC	CASSLVPSGYNEQFF
TRBV27	TRBJ1-1	-	-	TGTGCCAGCAGCGGATGGCCTGGAAGAACTGAAGCTTTCTTT	CASSGWPGRTEAFF